This T cell receptor (beta chain) was obtained from a study of regulatory T cells in long-lasting Graves disease. As for the study in general: Duration of antithyroid drug therapy among newly diagnosed Graves' patients was under 3 months. Findings of the study overall: No thyroid tissue was studied; the work used peripheral blood only.

Trimming stripped 2 bases from V and 2 bases from J, with 14 bases between. Germline V gene data show CDR1 as LNHNV and CDR2 as YYDKDF (reference sequence). This CDR3 comprises 16 residues. For TCR beta, libraries came from iRepertoire HTBI primers and Arm-PCR of CDR3 regions. TCRdb itself ran the multiplex PCR reads through MiXCR, one entry per CDR3 protein. The table records hundreds of thousands of distinct CDR3 sequences, about 16% of them present only once. Sample time point: newly diagnosed GD, antithyroid drugs for less than 3 months. PBMCs provided the RNA from which the TCR library was made. This clonotype came up many times. Its antigen is not known. These same data were also listed under a study on T cells in Graves' hyperthyroidism and ophthalmopathy. As that study records: The HTBI primer set was used in a first-round RT-PCR of the TCR CDR3. In simple terms, a model built on 13 V-J features told ophthalmopathy apart from stable hyperthyroidism.

This sequence originates from a woman aged 40-65 years with Graves disease. V and J are TRBV15 and TRBJ2-3; no reliable D call. The input for sequencing was peripheral blood mononuclear cells (PBMCs), taken at new diagnosis, from a patient treated with antithyroid drugs. The CDR3 loop reads CATSRSLASNTDTQYF. In nucleotides, the CDR3 is TGTGCCACCAGCAGATCTTTGGCCTCCAACACAGATACGCAGTATTTT.